This passage covers 10 T cell receptor beta chains from one sample sequenced in a study of early T cells in non-severe SARS-CoV-2 infection (dated by TCRdb to the early 2020s). Libraries were prepared through 5' RACE. The run used a NextSeq 500. Clones were called with MiXCR by TCRdb after fastp trimmed the public reads at Q25, and only in-frame beta chains were retained. Identical CDR3 proteins give one entry, which carries the most common genes and DNA. The sample data list tens of thousands of distinct CDR3 sequences, and 4.7% of these were observed just once. In total, the top ten clones hold roughly 15% of the sample. The material sequenced was whole blood. The receptor source for this set is an adult who was a healthcare worker with PCR-confirmed SARS-CoV-2 infection or an uninfected control (not recorded which).

This clonotype was counted ten times or more. This rearrangement joins TRBV12-3 or TRBV12-4 to TRBJ1-1; 8 nucleotides match TRBD1. The CDR3 loop spans 15 amino acids. V shed 6 bases and J 4 bases; nucleotides not matched to a gene: 10. This CDR3 is CASRGTGGFGTEAFF. The CDR3 bases are TGTGCCAGCAGGGGGACAGGAGGTTTCGGCACTGAAGCTTTCTTT.

This clonotype was counted many times. Written as DNA, the CDR3 is TGTGCTAGTGGTTTGGGCATCTTCTGGGGAGAGACCCAGTACTTC. This gives the protein CASGLGIFWGETQYF. The chain combines TRBV12-5 with TRBJ2-5; D remains ambiguous. Germline lookup yields CDR1 LGHNT and CDR2 FRNRAP. V dropped 1 base and J dropped 4 bases, with 13 bases sitting between them. This CDR3 comprises 15 residues.

Judged by abundance, this clonotype is medium-sized. The J gene is TRBJ2-1, the V gene TRBV27, with a tentative D call TRBD2 (6 bases). The CDR3 covers 13 residues. Germline V gives CDR1 MNHEY, CDR2 SMNVEV (reference sequence). V gave up 6 bases and J gave up 0 bases, with 6 bases separating them. The CDR3 protein is CASRGGSYNEQFF. Here the CDR3 DNA reads TGTGCCAGCAGGGGGGGCTCCTACAATGAGCAGTTCTTC.

The table lists this clonotype with many counts. The chain employs TRBV4-3 and TRBJ1-2, with D unresolved. This CDR3 comprises 15 residues. V was cut by 0 bases and J by 6 bases, with 14 bases left in between. CDR1 LGHNA and CDR2 YSLEER come from the germline V gene. The CDR3 region has the DNA TGCGCCAGCAGCCAAGATTTAACGAATAGCCATGGCTACACCTTC. This sequence encodes CASSQDLTNSHGYTF.

The J gene is TRBJ2-7, the V gene TRBV18; tentatively, D is TRBD1 or TRBD2 (5 bases each). CDR1 is KGHSH, CDR2 LQKENI, per germline. The V end was cut by 5 bases, the J end by 2 bases, with 7 bases between. The CDR3 covers 12 residues. The CDR3 region has the DNA TGTGCCAGCTCAGGGACGGCCTACGAGCAGTACTTC. Encoded protein: CASSGTAYEQYF.

This clonotype is categorized as medium-sized. J is TRBJ2-7 and V is TRBV20-1; TRBD2 matches at 8 bases. Trimming removed 3 bases from V and 2 bases from J; junction bases left unmatched: 9. Per germline, CDR1 DFQATT and CDR2 SNEGSKA (reference sequence). CDR3 length: 15 amino acids. As DNA, the CDR3 is TGCAGTGCTAGGGGACTAGGCCAAGGAGCCTACGAGCAGTACTTC. Residues: CSARGLGQGAYEQYF.

This clonotype is classed as medium-sized. This chain joins TRBV15 and TRBJ1-2, with a possible D match to TRBD1 (5 bases). V lost 0 bases, J lost 8 bases, and 16 bases lay in between. CDR3 size: 15 residues. Germline V lookup: CDR1 LNHNV, CDR2 YYDKDF (reference sequence). The chain's CDR3 is CATSRDFRQPGGYTF. The DNA of the CDR3 is TGTGCCACCAGCAGAGATTTCAGACAGCCTGGGGGCTACACCTTC.

This clonotype was recorded a few times. This sequence joins TRBV5-1 and TRBJ1-2, with 8 bases matching TRBD1. The CDR3 totals 16 residues. The germline V gene encodes CDR1 SGHRS and CDR2 YFSETQ. V was pared by 0 bases and J by 4 bases, with 8 bases of the junction left unmatched. The CDR3: CASSLDLGQAAYGYTF. In DNA form, the CDR3 reads TGCGCCAGCAGCTTGGACTTGGGACAGGCCGCCTATGGCTACACCTTC. Complete variable domain (other parts from reference TRBV5-1 and TRBJ1-2): KAGVTQTPRYLIKTRGQQVTLSCSPISGHRSVSWYQQTPGQGLQFLFEYFSETQRNKGNFPGRFSGRQFSNSRSEMNVSTLELGDSALYLCASSLDLGQAAYGYTFGSGTRLTVV.

This clonotype occurred many times. V usage is TRBV10-3 and J usage is TRBJ2-3, with D perhaps matching TRBD2 (7 bases). The CDR3 sequence is 13 residues long. V lost 10 bases and J 3 bases, leaving 14 bases between the germline ends. CDR1 is ENHRY, CDR2 SYGVKD, per germline. DNA for the CDR3: TGTGCCACTCGGGGAGGGGGAACAGATACGCAGTATTTT. Its translation is CATRGGGTDTQYF.

The chain links TRBV7-2 to TRBJ1-3; no firm D call. The CDR3 covers 14 residues. Germline values: CDR1 SGHTA, CDR2 FQGNSA. Trimming shortened V by 1 base and J by 0 bases, and 4 bases separated the two germline ends. CDR3 DNA sequence: TGTGCCAGCAGCTTAGGCAGCTCTGGAAACACCATATATTTT. It encodes CASSLGSSGNTIYF.